Each of the 31 T cell receptor beta chains below was sequenced from the same sample in a study of type 1 and type 2 diabetes patients. The PCR template was genomic DNA. Multiplex PCR with 30 forward and 13 reverse primers amplified the TCR beta CDR3. TCRdb re-called the multiplex PCR reads with MiXCR, one entry per CDR3 protein. The sample has 250,000 or so distinct CDR3 sequences, around 47% seen once. Specimen: peripheral blood mononuclear cells (PBMCs). These TCRs come from a young man with type 2 diabetes.

The chain combines TRBV7-2 with TRBJ2-5; perhaps TRBD1 as D (5 bases). Germline lookup yields CDR1 SGHTA and CDR2 FQGNSA. V was clipped by 1 base and J by 5 bases, with 17 bases between them. The CDR3 runs to 16 residues. CDR3: CASSLEGSPRRETQYF. The DNA for the CDR3 is TGTGCCAGCAGCTTAGAGGGGTCTCCAAGGCGGGAGACCCAGTACTTC.

The V and J genes are TRBV9 and TRBJ2-7; no firm D call. This CDR3 has 16 amino acids. Germline V lookup: CDR1 SGDLS, CDR2 YYNGEE. V lost 0 bases, J lost 6 bases, and 19 bases lay in between. DNA of the CDR3: TGTGCCAGCAGCGTAGTTGGTCCTCCTACTCCTTTCGAGCAGTACTTC. This sequence encodes CASSVVGPPTPFEQYF.

This clonotype was detected ten times or more. The chain carries TRBV7-2 and TRBJ1-1; D not certain. Germline V gene lookup returns CDR1 SGHTA and CDR2 FQGNSA. V lost 5 bases, J lost 0 bases, and 7 bases lay in between. CDR3 length: 13 amino acids. The CDR3 nucleotides read TGTGCCAGCAGCCAGATGATGAACACTGAAGCTTTCTTT. It codes for CASSQMMNTEAFF.

The rearrangement links TRBV19 to TRBJ1-4; 8 nucleotides line up with TRBD1. The CDR3 consists of 13 residues. With V trimmed by 8 bases and J by 3 bases, 2 bases remained unmatched. CDR1 and CDR2 (germline): LNHDA, SQIVND (reference sequence). CDR3 protein: CASATGANEKLFF. Here the CDR3 DNA reads TGTGCCAGTGCGACAGGGGCTAATGAAAAACTGTTTTTT.

The gene calls are TRBV2 and TRBJ2-3, with TRBD2 matching 12 bases. Germline CDR1 is SNHLY and CDR2 is FYNNEI. The junction had 6 bases not matched to a gene; V was cut back by 4 bases and J by 4 bases. This CDR3 comprises 16 residues. For the CDR3, the DNA is TGTGCCAGCAGTGGAGTACTAGCGGGGGGATCAGATACGCAGTATTTT. Protein product: CASSGVLAGGSDTQYF.

The chain employs TRBV5-1 and TRBJ2-2; D is uncertain. The germline V gene has CDR1 SGHRS and CDR2 YFSETQ. The CDR3 consists of 15 residues. Trimming shortened V by 5 bases and J by 1 base, and 12 bases separated the two germline ends. DNA of the CDR3: TGCGCCAGCAGGTCCTTACAGAAGAACACCGGGGAGCTGTTTTTT. Its protein is CASRSLQKNTGELFF.

V is TRBV7-2 and J is TRBJ2-2; 10 bases match TRBD2. This CDR3 contains 16 residues. Germline trimming cut 5 bases from V and 6 bases from J; bases unmatched to any gene: 9. Germline V gene sequence: CDR1 SGHTA, CDR2 FQGNSA. CDR3 nucleotide sequence: TGTGCCAGCAGCCTCTCTAGCGGGAGTTGGTCCGGGGAGCTGTTTTTT. This encodes CASSLSSGSWSGELFF.

The genes are TRBV19 and TRBJ2-5; tentatively, D is TRBD2 (6 bases). Matching the DNA end better, TRBJ2-7 makes the J call doubtful. CDR3 length: 17 residues. Germline CDR1 and CDR2: LNHDA and SQIVND (reference sequence). Here the CDR3 DNA reads TGTGCCAGTAGTATAGCCCCTCGCTCCGGGAGAGTTGACGAGCAGTACTTC. Protein: CASSIAPRSGRVDEQYF.

The chain uses TRBV6-6 and TRBJ2-7; tentatively, D is TRBD2 (7 bases). Germline V CDR1 and CDR2: MNHNY, SVGAGI (reference sequence). This CDR3 has 14 amino acids. V dropped 10 bases and J dropped 5 bases, with 21 bases sitting between them. The CDR3 DNA reads as TGTGCCATATGGGGAGGGGGGCAGGAAAACGAGCAGTACTTC. This encodes CAIWGGGQENEQYF.

The chain links TRBV29-1 to TRBJ1-1; a possible D gene is TRBD1 (5 bases). This CDR3 has 11 residues. Trimming pared 5 bases from V and 4 bases from J, leaving 8 bases between. The germline V gene encodes CDR1 SQVTM and CDR2 ANQGSEA. The CDR3 spells CSVTTVTEAFF. The CDR3 DNA reads TGCAGCGTTACGACAGTCACTGAAGCTTTCTTT.

As regards this clonotype: A much larger clone sits a single nucleotide away, making a read error possible. The chain combines TRBV6-1 with TRBJ1-1; no clear D. CDR3 size: 12 residues. In germline, CDR1 is MNHNS, CDR2 SASEGT. Trimming took 10 bases from V and 1 from J, leaving 10 bases between them. CDR3 residues: CANSHKNTEAFF. The CDR3 DNA reads as TGTGCCAACAGCCACAAGAACACTGAAGCTTTCTTT.

The chain carries TRBV28 and TRBJ1-2, with D possibly being TRBD1 (6 bases). V was cut by 3 bases and J by 4 bases, with 9 bases left in between. This CDR3 has 13 amino acids. Germline CDR1 MDHEN, CDR2 SYDVKM. The CDR3 here is CASSFSGAYGYTF. CDR3 DNA: TGTGCCAGCAGTTTTTCGGGGGCCTATGGCTACACCTTC.

This clonotype showed up just a few times. The V call is TRBV30, the J call TRBJ2-6; D might be TRBD1 (6 bases). Germline V gene data show CDR1 as GTSNPN and CDR2 as SVGIG (reference sequence). The V end lost 8 bases, the J end lost 0 bases, and 14 bases lay between the germline ends. The CDR3 loop spans 15 amino acids. CDR3 sequence reads: CARTGTNSGANVLTF. The CDR3 nucleotides are TGTGCCCGTACCGGGACAAACTCTGGGGCCAACGTCCTGACTTTC.

On this clonotype itself: One end of the junction does not line up with germline, which may come from a read error. This chain connects TRBV5-1 to TRBJ2-1; no definite D call. The CDR3 sequence is 13 residues long. The V gene's germline CDR1 is SGHRS and CDR2 YFSETQ. The CDR3 bases are TGTGCCAGCAGCGTAATGGGCTGGAATGAGCAGTTCTTC. This translates into CASSVMGWNEQFF.

The J gene is TRBJ1-4, the V gene TRBV2; 8 bases agree with TRBD1. The J segment lost 10 bases and the V segment lost 5 bases, leaving 3 bases of the junction unmatched. Germline values: CDR1 SNHLY, CDR2 FYNNEI. The CDR3 consists of 12 residues. The DNA for the CDR3 is TGTGCCAGCAGTTCCGACAGGGGAAAACTGTTTTTT. Its protein is CASSSDRGKLFF. The whole variable domain, remainder taken from reference TRBV2 and TRBJ1-4, is EPEVTQTPSHQVTQMGQEVILRCVPISNHLYFYWYRQILGQKVEFLVSFYNNEISEKSEIFDDQFSVERPDGSNFTLKIRSTKLEDSAMYFCASSSDRGKLFFGSGTQLSVL.

This clonotype was seen at least ten times. V is TRBV2 and J is TRBJ2-3; unclear D gene. V lost 3 bases and J lost 5, with 12 bases in between. The germline CDR1 and CDR2 sequences are SNHLY and FYNNEI. The CDR3 is made up of 14 amino acids. CDR3 nucleotide sequence: TGTGCCAGCAGTGAGTATGGGCCGAGAGATACGCAGTATTTT. This sequence encodes CASSEYGPRDTQYF.

The chain employs TRBV19 and TRBJ2-1; no firm D call. CDR1 is LNHDA and CDR2 is SQIVND in the germline V gene (reference sequence). The CDR3 contains 16 residues. V was cut by 5 bases and J by 0 bases, with 14 bases left in between. The CDR3 DNA reads TGTGCCAGTAGTGTTAACCCCCCGAGCTCCTACAATGAGCAGTTCTTC. Protein sequence: CASSVNPPSSYNEQFF.

CDR3 sequence reads: CSVDEVATGELFF. CDR3 DNA sequence: TGCAGCGTTGATGAGGTTGCTACCGGGGAGCTGTTTTTT. The genes are TRBV29-1 and TRBJ2-2; D is uncertain. The germline V and J ends were trimmed by 3 bases and 5 bases, with 10 bases remaining between them. This CDR3 contains 13 residues. CDR1 and CDR2 (germline): SQVTM, ANQGSEA.

This clonotype was seen just once. The chain has TRBV7-9 and TRBJ2-7, with unresolved D. The DNA end favors TRBJ2-5, so the J call may be wrong. The CDR3 covers 13 residues. CDR1 and CDR2 (germline): SEHNR, FQNEAQ (reference sequence). CDR3 nucleotides: TGTGCCAGCAGCTTAGTAGTATCGGAGACCCAGTACTTC. This translates into CASSLVVSETQYF.

The chain joins TRBV7-2 to TRBJ1-1, with D possibly TRBD1 on 5 matching bases. Germline loops: CDR1 SGHTA, CDR2 FQGNSA. The CDR3 extends over 15 amino acids. Between the trimmed V and J ends, which lost 4 bases and 3 bases, there was a span of 15 bases. As DNA, the CDR3 is TGTGCCAGCAGCTCGGCGGGGCTTGGGGACACTGAAGCTTTCTTT. Translating it yields CASSSAGLGDTEAFF.

The chain is built from TRBV13 and TRBJ2-7, with 11 bases identical to TRBD2. This CDR3 region has 16 residues. V shed 5 bases, J shed 2 bases, and the junction held 8 bases outside the gene matches. Per germline, CDR1 PRHDT and CDR2 FYEKMQ (reference sequence). The CDR3 is CASSPGPLAGAYEQYF. The CDR3 DNA follows: TGTGCCAGCAGCCCCGGGCCACTAGCGGGGGCCTACGAGCAGTACTTC.

In regard to this clonotype: A read error may explain this, as a much larger clone is one base away. This chain joins TRBV15 and TRBJ2-7, with D perhaps TRBD2 (6 bases). The CDR3 is 14 residues long. Trimming stripped 0 bases from V and 6 bases from J, with 12 bases between. In germline, CDR1 is LNHNV, CDR2 YYDKDF (reference sequence). CDR3 protein: CATSRDGRSGEQYF. In DNA form, the CDR3 reads TGTGCCACCAGCAGAGATGGGAGGAGTGGCGAGCAGTACTTC. The variable domain in full, with the rest retrieved from reference TRBV15 and TRBJ2-7, is DAMVIQNPRYQVTQFGKPVTLSCSQTLNHNVMYWYQQKSSQAPKLLFHYYDKDFNNEADTPDNFQSRRPNTSFCFLDIRSPGLGDTAMYLCATSRDGRSGEQYFGPGTRLTVT.

This clonotype came up once. Compared with germline, one end of the junction differs, possibly owing to a read error. The rearrangement joins TRBV28 to TRBJ2-7; D perhaps matches TRBD2 (6 bases). The closer fit of TRBJ2-1 to the DNA end suggests the J call may be wrong. CDR1 and CDR2 from the germline V gene are MDHEN and SYDVKM. This CDR3 contains 14 residues. In DNA form, the CDR3 reads TGTGCCTGCAGTCGAAGCGGGCTACACAATGAGCAGTTCTTC. This codes for CACSRSGLHNEQFF.

The chain couples TRBV20-1 to TRBJ2-1; TRBD1 or TRBD2 may be the D gene (5 bases each). The CDR3 consists of 15 residues. The V end was cut by 5 bases, the J end by 4 bases, with 18 bases between. From germline, CDR1 is DFQATT and CDR2 SNEGSKA (reference sequence). CDR3: CSAPQGPGIYNEQFF. CDR3 in DNA: TGCAGTGCTCCCCAGGGTCCGGGAATTTACAATGAGCAGTTCTTC.

Note on this clonotype: At one of its ends the junction is not consistent with the germline gene, which may arise from a read error. The V and J genes are TRBV10-1 and TRBJ2-5, with D possibly matching TRBD2 (6 bases). The CDR3 loop spans 16 amino acids. Germline V lookup: CDR1 WNHNN, CDR2 SYGVQD (reference sequence). CDR3 nucleotide sequence: TGCGCCAGCAGTCCTGGTGTAGGGACTTATCGTTATGAGCAGCTCTTC. The encoded protein is CASSPGVGTYRYEQLF.

The chain recombines TRBV7-8 with TRBJ1-6; perhaps TRBD1 as D (6 bases). V was clipped by 5 bases and J by 7 bases, with 18 bases between them. CDR3 length: 16 residues. Germline V gives CDR1 SGHVS, CDR2 FQNEAQ. The CDR3 coding sequence is TGTGCCAGCAGCGATGGAGAAGGACAGACCAATTCACCCCTCCACTTT. Translation: CASSDGEGQTNSPLHF.

The chain combines TRBV15 with TRBJ1-1, with D maybe TRBD1 (6 bases). From germline, CDR1 is LNHNV and CDR2 YYDKDF (reference sequence). With 5 bases removed from V and 1 base from J, the gap between germline ends came to 11 bases. The CDR3 is made up of 14 amino acids. CDR3 in DNA: TGTGCCACCAGCCAAGACAGGCGGAACACTGAAGCTTTCTTT. This translates into CATSQDRRNTEAFF.

This clonotype was picked up one time. The chain carries TRBV6-6 and TRBJ2-3; D uncertain. Germline values: CDR1 MNHNY, CDR2 SVGAGI (reference sequence). The CDR3 totals 12 residues. V shed 6 bases and J shed 9 bases, with 13 bases lying between them. Here the CDR3 DNA reads TGTGCCAGCAGCAGCCTGCGTGACACGCAGTATTTT. Translated: CASSSLRDTQYF.

The rearrangement joins TRBV28 to TRBJ2-1; 8 bases match TRBD2. This CDR3 spans 15 amino acids. Germline V gene sequence: CDR1 MDHEN, CDR2 SYDVKM. V shed 4 bases and J 4 bases; nucleotides not matched to a gene: 6. Here the CDR3 reads CASSSKRGRYNEQFF. DNA for the CDR3: TGTGCCAGCAGTTCCAAGCGGGGGAGGTACAATGAGCAGTTCTTC. Full variable domain (rest looked up from reference TRBV28 and TRBJ2-1): DVKVTQSSRYLVKRTGEKVFLECVQDMDHENMFWYRQDPGLGLRLIYFSYDVKMKEKGDIPEGYSVSREKKERFSLILESASTNQTSMYLCASSSKRGRYNEQFFGPGTRLTVL.

The chain joins TRBV19 to TRBJ2-7; 7 nucleotides agree with TRBD1. V gave up 3 bases and J gave up 2 bases; unmatched junction bases: 10. CDR1 LNHDA and CDR2 SQIVND come from the germline V gene (reference sequence). CDR3 size: 16 residues. CDR3 in amino acids: CASSMPLTGIAYEQYF. CDR3 DNA: TGTGCCAGTAGTATGCCCCTGACAGGGATCGCCTACGAGCAGTACTTC.

The chain has TRBV10-3 and TRBJ2-7; no clear D gene. In germline, CDR1 is ENHRY, CDR2 SYGVKD. V was pared by 0 bases and J by 2 bases, with 11 bases between. The CDR3 loop spans 15 amino acids. CDR3 sequence: CAISESRSNPYEQYF. CDR3 bases: TGTGCCATCAGTGAGTCGAGGTCCAACCCCTACGAGCAGTACTTC.